Listed here are 17 T cell receptor beta chains from one sample, sequenced in a study of T cell responses to AZD1222 COVID-19 vaccine. Sequencing used immunoSEQ multiplex PCR; TCRdb keeps in-frame clones, though not all of them. Altogether roughly 100,000 clones are present, about nine tenths being singletons, with the ten largest covering approximately 19%. Sequencing was performed on peripheral blood, taken on day 0 of AZD1222 vaccination. These receptors all stem from an adult in good health.

This clone appeared a single time. The chain recombines TRBV11-2 with TRBJ2-2, with 7 nucleotides matching TRBD2. The germline gives CDR1 SGHAT, CDR2 FQNNGV. J gave up 1 base and V 5 bases, and 4 bases lay outside the gene matches. The CDR3 runs 15 residues. The CDR3 sequence is CASSGRGLNTGELFF. CDR3 nucleotides: TGTGCCAGCAGCGGGCGGGGGTTGAACACCGGGGAGCTGTTTTTT. Using reference TRBV11-2 and TRBJ2-2 for the parts outside the CDR3, the full variable domain is EAGVAQSPRYKIIEKRQSVAFWCNPISGHATLYWYQQILGQGPKLLIQFQNNGVVDDSQLPKDRFSAERLKGVDSTLKIQPAKLEDSAVYLCASSGRGLNTGELFFGEGSRLTVL.

V gene TRBV6-1 combines with J gene TRBJ1-6; 10 nucleotides line up with TRBD1. Germline loops: CDR1 MNHNS, CDR2 SASEGT. This CDR3 is 15 amino acids long. With V trimmed by 2 bases and J by 9 bases, 4 bases remained unmatched. As DNA, the CDR3 is TGTGCCAGCAGTGAAATGGGGACAGGGGTTTCACCCCTCCACTTT. It codes for CASSEMGTGVSPLHF.

The chain carries TRBV3-1 (or the pseudogene TRBV3-2) and TRBJ1-2; 7 bases match TRBD1. V dropped 8 bases and J dropped 0; count of bases not matched to a gene: 6. The CDR3 runs 14 residues. Germline V gives CDR1 LGHDT, CDR2 YNNKEL (reference sequence). The CDR3 spells CASGGQDANYGYTF. CDR3 nucleotide sequence: TGTGCCAGCGGAGGACAGGATGCTAACTATGGCTACACCTTC.

The chain employs TRBV7-2 and TRBJ1-2; D gene uncertain. This CDR3 has 15 amino acids. V was pared by 3 bases and J by 6 bases, with 17 bases between. Germline values: CDR1 SGHTA, CDR2 FQGNSA. In DNA, the CDR3 is TGTGCCAGCAGCTTCCTGCAGCGTCTGGGGAATGGCTACACCTTC. It is translated as CASSFLQRLGNGYTF. Variable domain in full (rest from reference TRBV7-2 and TRBJ1-2): GAGVSQSPSNKVTEKGKDVELRCDPISGHTALYWYRQSLGQGLEFLIYFQGNSAPDKSGLPSDRFSAERTGGSVSTLTIQRTQQEDSAVYLCASSFLQRLGNGYTFGSGTRLTVV.

V and J are TRBV7-3 and TRBJ2-2; D is tentatively TRBD1 or TRBD2 (5 bases each). CDR1 is SGHTA, CDR2 FQGTGA, per germline. V shed 4 bases and J shed 1 base, with 13 bases lying between them. The CDR3 length is 16 residues. The CDR3 DNA reads as TGTGCCAGCAGCTGGGGACCGCCGGAGAACACCGGGGAGCTGTTTTTT. Translation gives CASSWGPPENTGELFF.

J is TRBJ2-7 and V is TRBV2, with D perhaps matching TRBD1 or TRBD2 (5 bases each). Trimming removed 8 bases from V and 2 bases from J, with 16 bases in between. The length of the CDR3 is 14 residues. CDR1 and CDR2 (germline): SNHLY, FYNNEI. CDR3 residues: CASPGDGSTYEQYF. CDR3 coding DNA: TGTGCCAGCCCCGGGGACGGATCAACCTACGAGCAGTACTTC. The whole variable domain, remainder taken from reference TRBV2 and TRBJ2-7, is EPEVTQTPSHQVTQMGQEVILRCVPISNHLYFYWYRQILGQKVEFLVSFYNNEISEKSEIFDDQFSVERPDGSNFTLKIRSTKLEDSAMYFCASPGDGSTYEQYFGPGTRLTVT.

The chain employs TRBV6-5 and TRBJ2-7, with 8 bases identical to TRBD2. The V and J ends lost 5 bases and 2 bases, in that order; junction bases with no gene match: 8. The CDR3 runs 15 residues. Germline values: CDR1 MNHEY, CDR2 SVGAGI. The CDR3: CASSLSGGRAYEQYF. DNA of the CDR3: TGTGCCAGCAGTCTAAGCGGGGGCCGAGCCTACGAGCAGTACTTC.

The chain links TRBV27 to TRBJ2-7; perhaps TRBD1 as D (6 bases). The germline V gene has CDR1 MNHEY and CDR2 SMNVEV (reference sequence). V lost 5 bases, J lost 7 bases, and 18 bases lay in between. The length of the CDR3 is 14 residues. The CDR3 reads CASSQSGHRFEQYF. The CDR3 coding sequence is TGTGCCAGCAGTCAGTCGGGACACCGTTTTGAGCAGTACTTC.

V gene TRBV7-7 combines with J gene TRBJ2-7; D may be TRBD2 (5 bases). This CDR3 is 15 amino acids long. Germline loops: CDR1 SSHAT, CDR2 FNYEAQ (reference sequence). The ends were cut back, 5 bases at V and 0 bases at J, with 14 bases in the middle. In DNA, the CDR3 is TGTGCCAGCAGCCCTGGACGGGGTAGCTCCTACGAGCAGTACTTC. This sequence encodes CASSPGRGSSYEQYF. The full variable domain, in which reference TRBV7-7 and TRBJ2-7 provide the parts outside the CDR3, is GAGVSQSPRYKVTKRGQDVTLRCDPISSHATLYWYQQALGQGPEFLTYFNYEAQPDKSGLPSDRFSAERPEGSISTLTIQRTEQRDSAMYRCASSPGRGSSYEQYFGPGTRLTVT.

V is TRBV5-1 and J is TRBJ1-5, with D possibly being TRBD1 (5 bases). Germline CDR1 and CDR2: SGHRS and YFSETQ. CDR3 size: 14 residues. The V gene lost 4 bases and the J gene lost 0 bases, with 8 bases spanning the gap. The CDR3 loop reads CASSTGTSNQPQHF. CDR3 DNA sequence: TGCGCCAGCAGCACGGGGACTAGCAATCAGCCCCAGCATTTT. Full variable domain (missing parts from reference TRBV5-1 and TRBJ1-5): KAGVTQTPRYLIKTRGQQVTLSCSPISGHRSVSWYQQTPGQGLQFLFEYFSETQRNKGNFPGRFSGRQFSNSRSEMNVSTLELGDSALYLCASSTGTSNQPQHFGDGTRLSIL.

This chain joins TRBV4-1 and TRBJ2-1, with TRBD1 as a possible D gene (6 bases). Germline loops: CDR1 MGHRA, CDR2 YSYEKL. The CDR3 length is 17 residues. V lost 3 bases to trimming and J lost 4 bases, with 19 bases between them. The CDR3 spells CASSQTGSQGPYNEQFF. The CDR3 nucleotides are TGCGCCAGCAGCCAGACAGGTTCTCAAGGACCGTACAATGAGCAGTTCTTC.

The CDR3 DNA is TGTGCCAGCACCGGGGACTCCGGGACAGATACGCAGTATTTT. The encoded protein is CASTGDSGTDTQYF. This sequence joins TRBV6-5 and TRBJ2-3; tentative D call: TRBD2 (6 bases). V lost 7 bases and J lost 3, with 14 bases in between. This CDR3 contains 14 residues. Germline CDR1 reads MNHEY; CDR2 reads SVGAGI.

The chain couples TRBV3-1 (or the pseudogene TRBV3-2) to TRBJ1-2, with D unclear. Per the germline V gene, CDR1 is LGHDT and CDR2 is YNNKEL (reference sequence). This CDR3 has 15 residues. Trimming removed 1 base at V and 2 bases at J, with 11 bases between. In DNA, the CDR3 is TGTGCCAGCAGCCAAGCGTACGACGCAAACTATGGCTACACCTTC. This translates into CASSQAYDANYGYTF.

The chain combines TRBV28 with TRBJ1-4; D is uncertain. Germline V gene lookup returns CDR1 MDHEN and CDR2 SYDVKM. The CDR3 has 13 residues. The V end was cut by 10 bases, the J end by 6 bases, with 15 bases between. CDR3 loop: CATLTESYEKLFF. The CDR3 coding sequence is TGTGCCACTCTTACAGAAAGTTATGAAAAACTGTTTTTT.

The chain's CDR3 is CASTATEAGELFF. The CDR3 DNA is TGCGCCAGCACCGCCACGGAGGCCGGGGAGCTGTTTTTT. J is TRBJ2-2 and V is TRBV10-1; D possibly corresponds to TRBD2 (5 bases). The length of the CDR3 is 13 residues. The germline V gene encodes CDR1 WNHNN and CDR2 SYGVQD (reference sequence). Trimming shortened V by 7 bases and J by 6 bases, and 12 bases separated the two germline ends.

V is TRBV7-2 and J is TRBJ2-7, with 8 bases fitting TRBD1. Germline CDR1 SGHTA, CDR2 FQGNSA. There are 15 residues in the CDR3. Trimming cost V 1 base and J 3 bases; bases outside gene matches: 5. The CDR3 DNA is TGTGCCAGCAGCTTAGTAGGACAGGGCCTCTACGAGCAGTACTTC. Its translation is CASSLVGQGLYEQYF.

The rearrangement joins TRBV6-6 to TRBJ2-2; a weak D match, TRBD1 (6 bases). Germline assignment: CDR1 MNHNY and CDR2 SVGAGI (reference sequence). The V end lost 7 bases, the J end lost 6 bases, and 18 bases lay between the germline ends. CDR3 length equals 15 residues. The CDR3 region is CASTDGQLGAGELFF. The CDR3 coding sequence is TGTGCCAGCACCGATGGACAGTTAGGGGCCGGGGAGCTGTTTTTT.